This TCR beta chain was found in a study of cytomegalovirus exposure and HLA in healthy donors. Whole-study findings and limits: It was taken for granted in presence/absence analyses that sequencing depth across donors was roughly uniform. Most likely, a cluster of highly shared sequence variants arose as a sequencing artifact. Previously analyzed data showed that most TCR beta V segments were productive at a frequency of about 90% or about 30%.

Only a few counts were recorded for this clone. Antigen: not known. PCR involved 60 Vbeta and 13 Jbeta primers. TCRdb keeps only in-frame clones here, not all; method: immunoSEQ multiplex PCR. Of 100,000 to 150,000 clones listed, approximately 80% are singletons. The CDR3 is made up of 13 amino acids. The germline V and J ends were trimmed by 2 bases and 5 bases, with 10 bases remaining between them. Looked up from germline, CDR1 is MDHEN and CDR2 is SYDVKM. What was sequenced was PBMCs. The V gene is TRBV28, the J gene TRBJ2-7; possibly TRBD2 for D (5 bases). The origin of this receptor is a female donor in good health and CMV-seronegative. The CDR3, as DNA: TGTGCCAGCAGTTTAGAGGGATCCCACGAGCAGTACTTC. Encoded protein: CASSLEGSHEQYF.